The source of this T cell receptor beta chain is a study of regulatory T cells in long-lasting Graves disease. Study context: Under 3 months of antithyroid drugs had been taken by newly diagnosed Graves' patients. Study-level points and caveats: It was in persistent disease that TRBV28, TRBJ1-2 and TRBJ2-5 were favored.

This clonotype has a handful of counts. The target antigen is unknown. The time point denotes: newly diagnosed GD, antithyroid drugs for less than 3 months. After RNA was extracted from PBMCs, the TCR library was made from it. Peripheral blood, at approximately 10 milliliters, went into EDTA tubes. The CDR3 covers 16 residues. V lost 3 bases, J lost 12 bases, and 15 bases stayed unmatched. Germline assignment: CDR1 SGDLS and CDR2 YYNGEE. With iRepertoire HTBI primers and Arm-PCR of CDR3 regions, TCR beta libraries were built. TCRdb analysed the multiplex PCR reads with MiXCR anew, one entry per CDR3 protein. The table lists some 340,000 distinct CDR3 sequences, around 11% of them singletons, with about 20% in the top ten. These sequences were also reported in another study, on T cells in Graves' hyperthyroidism and ophthalmopathy. That report notes: The primer set for the first-round RT-PCR of the TCR CDR3 was HTBI.

The receptor's source is a woman between 18 and 29 years old with Graves disease. This rearrangement joins TRBV9 to TRBJ2-1; 10 nucleotides line up with TRBD1. This specimen was peripheral blood mononuclear cells (PBMCs), taken at new diagnosis, from a patient treated with antithyroid drugs. CDR3 residues: CASSANRDRGTMGQFF. CDR3 bases: TGTGCCAGCAGCGCCAACCGGGACAGGGGTACAATGGGGCAGTTCTTC.